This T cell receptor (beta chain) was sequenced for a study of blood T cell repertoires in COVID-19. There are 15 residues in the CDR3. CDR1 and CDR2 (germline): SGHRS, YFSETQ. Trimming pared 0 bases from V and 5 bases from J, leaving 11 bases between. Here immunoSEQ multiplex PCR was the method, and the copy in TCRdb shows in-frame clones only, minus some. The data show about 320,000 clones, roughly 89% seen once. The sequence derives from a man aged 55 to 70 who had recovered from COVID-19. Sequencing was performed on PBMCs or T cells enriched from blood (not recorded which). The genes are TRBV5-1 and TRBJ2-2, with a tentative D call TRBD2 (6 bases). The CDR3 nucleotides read TGCGCCAGCAGCTTGGTCGCCGGGGGAACCGGGGAGCTGTTTTTT. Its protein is CASSLVAGGTGELFF.